This T cell receptor beta chain was retrieved from a study of breast tumors, draining lymph nodes, adjacent tissues. Points from the study as a whole: Data fit most tumor T cells coming from lymph node, expanding in tumor. Tumor repertoires ranked between lymph nodes and nontumor tissue in diversity, with V and J gene preferences.

The lymph nodes were axillary draining lymph nodes from breast cancer patients. Trimming left V 7 bases short and J 2 bases short, with 10 bases between. The CDR3 runs 12 residues. Germline V lookup: CDR1 DFQATT, CDR2 SNEGSKA (reference sequence). Using its own MiXCR run on the multiplex PCR reads, TCRdb lists one record per CDR3 protein. The sample lists 150,000 to 200,000 distinct CDR3 sequences, roughly 35% occurring once. This clonotype appeared many times. Its antigen remains unknown. The source of this sequence is a female donor with breast cancer. Some clones in this sample may be carry-over from other donors' samples. Material for sequencing was axillary lymph node tissue. This sequence joins TRBV20-1 and TRBJ2-3, with D possibly matching TRBD2 (5 bases). CDR3: CSGTGNTDTQYF. For the CDR3, the DNA is TGCAGTGGCACGGGGAACACAGATACGCAGTATTTT.